This TCR beta chain was identified during a study of T-cell memory formation after mild COVID-19. Per germline, CDR1 KGHSH and CDR2 LQKENI. The CDR3 sequence is 15 residues long. The germline V and J ends were trimmed by 1 base and 3 bases, with 7 bases remaining between them. 5'RACE, which relied on constant-segment primers, yielded TCR alpha and TCR beta cDNA libraries carrying sample barcodes and UMIs. TCRdb passed the 5' RACE reads through MiXCR, listing each CDR3 protein once. The sample contains a few hundred thousand distinct CDR3 sequences, roughly 18% of which appear only once. Sequencing was performed on PBMCs or a T cell subset sorted from them (not recorded which). The TCR was taken from a young man who had mild COVID-19 (a few samples of this study predate the infection). Cell type and time point are not known. This sequence joins TRBV18 and TRBJ1-6, with D perhaps matching TRBD1 (6 bases). CDR3 protein: CASSPQDSYNSPLHF. In nucleotides, the CDR3 is TGTGCCAGCTCACCACAGGACAGCTATAATTCACCCCTCCACTTT.